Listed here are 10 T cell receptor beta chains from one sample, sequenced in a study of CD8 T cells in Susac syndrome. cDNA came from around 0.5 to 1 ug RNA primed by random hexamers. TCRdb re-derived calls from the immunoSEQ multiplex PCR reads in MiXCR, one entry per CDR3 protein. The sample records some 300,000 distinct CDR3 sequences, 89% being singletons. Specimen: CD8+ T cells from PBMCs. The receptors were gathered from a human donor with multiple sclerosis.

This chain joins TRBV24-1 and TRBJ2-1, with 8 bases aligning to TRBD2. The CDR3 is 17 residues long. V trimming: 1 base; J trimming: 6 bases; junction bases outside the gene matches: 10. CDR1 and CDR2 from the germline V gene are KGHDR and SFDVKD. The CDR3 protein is CATSDLEGSGRINEQFF. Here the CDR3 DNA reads TGTGCCACCAGTGATTTAGAAGGGAGCGGGAGAATCAATGAGCAGTTCTTC.

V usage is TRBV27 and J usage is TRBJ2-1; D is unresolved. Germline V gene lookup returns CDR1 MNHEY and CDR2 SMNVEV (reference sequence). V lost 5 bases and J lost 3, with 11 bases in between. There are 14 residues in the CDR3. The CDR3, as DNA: TGTGCCAGCAGTCTCACGACCATCTACAATGAGCAGTTCTTC. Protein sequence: CASSLTTIYNEQFF.

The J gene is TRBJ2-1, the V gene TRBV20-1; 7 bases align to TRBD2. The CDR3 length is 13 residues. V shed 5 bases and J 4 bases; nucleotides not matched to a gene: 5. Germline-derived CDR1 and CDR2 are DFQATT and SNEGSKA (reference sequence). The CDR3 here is CSALLAGYNEQFF. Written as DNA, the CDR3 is TGCAGTGCTTTGTTAGCGGGTTACAATGAGCAGTTCTTC.

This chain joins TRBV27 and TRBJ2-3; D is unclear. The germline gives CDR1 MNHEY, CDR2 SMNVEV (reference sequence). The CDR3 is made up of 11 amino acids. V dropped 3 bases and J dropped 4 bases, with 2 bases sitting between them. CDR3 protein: CASSFADTQYF. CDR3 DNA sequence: TGTGCCAGCAGTTTTGCAGATACGCAGTATTTT.

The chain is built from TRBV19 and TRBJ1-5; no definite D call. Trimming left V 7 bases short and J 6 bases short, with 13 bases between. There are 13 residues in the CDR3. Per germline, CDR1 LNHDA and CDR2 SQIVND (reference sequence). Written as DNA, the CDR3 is TGTGCCAGTACCAAGGCGGCAAGTCAGCCCCAGCATTTT. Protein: CASTKAASQPQHF.

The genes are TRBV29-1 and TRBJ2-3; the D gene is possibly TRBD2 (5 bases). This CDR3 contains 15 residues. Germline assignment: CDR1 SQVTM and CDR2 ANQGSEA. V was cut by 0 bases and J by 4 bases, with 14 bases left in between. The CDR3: CSVEDEGYPPDTQYF. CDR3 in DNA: TGCAGCGTTGAAGATGAGGGTTATCCGCCAGATACGCAGTATTTT.

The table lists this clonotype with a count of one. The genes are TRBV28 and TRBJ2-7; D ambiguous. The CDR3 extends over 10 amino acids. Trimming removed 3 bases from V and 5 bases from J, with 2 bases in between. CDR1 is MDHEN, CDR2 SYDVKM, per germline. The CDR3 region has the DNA TGTGCCAGCAGTTTCAACGAGCAGTACTTC. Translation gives CASSFNEQYF.

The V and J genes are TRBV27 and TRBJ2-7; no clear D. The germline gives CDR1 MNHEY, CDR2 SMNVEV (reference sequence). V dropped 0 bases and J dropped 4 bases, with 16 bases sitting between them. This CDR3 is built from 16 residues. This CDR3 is CASSLSIVETGYEQYF. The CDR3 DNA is TGTGCCAGCAGTTTATCGATCGTCGAGACCGGATACGAGCAGTACTTC.

CDR3 residues: CASGTGTGYEQYF. CDR3 in DNA: TGTGCCAGCGGGACAGGGACGGGCTACGAGCAGTACTTC. The chain employs TRBV7-9 and TRBJ2-7; 9 bases align to TRBD1. V dropped 8 bases and J dropped 3; count of bases not matched to a gene: 5. Germline loops: CDR1 SEHNR, CDR2 FQNEAQ (reference sequence). This CDR3 comprises 13 residues. The variable domain in full, with the rest retrieved from reference TRBV7-9 and TRBJ2-7, is DTGVSQNPRHKITKRGQNVTFRCDPISEHNRLYWYRQTLGQGPEFLTYFQNEAQLEKSRLLSDRFSAERPKGSFSTLEIQRTEQGDSAMYLCASGTGTGYEQYFGPGTRLTVT.

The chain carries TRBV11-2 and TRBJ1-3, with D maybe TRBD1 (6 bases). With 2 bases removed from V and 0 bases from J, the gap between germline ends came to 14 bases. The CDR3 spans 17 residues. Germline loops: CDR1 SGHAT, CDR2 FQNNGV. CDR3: CASSLPGQLRSGNTIYF. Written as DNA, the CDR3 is TGTGCCAGCAGCTTACCGGGACAACTTCGCTCTGGAAACACCATATATTTT.